One sample yielded the 19 T cell receptor beta chains listed below, sequenced in a study of cytomegalovirus exposure and HLA in healthy donors (dated by TCRdb to the late 2010s). The method behind the library was the immunoSEQ multiplex PCR assay. A mixture of 60 forward primers for TCR Vbeta segments and 13 reverse primers for TCR Jbeta segments was used in the multiplex PCR. This immuneACCESS table, as held by TCRdb, lists in-frame sequences with V and J called but not all clones. Of the missing ones, under half trace to an unresolved V gene in checked studies; the others have no known cause. The sample contains over 150,000 clones, over 75% of them found a single time. Of the sample, roughly 1.9% falls within the top ten clones. The specimen was PBMCs. These receptors all stem from a human donor in good health.

This chain links TRBV13 with TRBJ2-7; TRBD1 might be the D (5 bases). Trimming stripped 5 bases from V and 1 base from J, with 18 bases between. The CDR3 runs 16 residues. Looked up from germline, CDR1 is PRHDT and CDR2 is FYEKMQ (reference sequence). The CDR3 loop is CASSPRDRIKSYEQYF. CDR3 sequence (DNA): TGTGCCAGCAGCCCTCGAGACAGAATCAAATCCTACGAGCAGTACTTC.

The chain carries TRBV4-3 and TRBJ1-1; D is uncertain. Germline CDR1 and CDR2: LGHNA and YSLEER. Deletions cut 3 bases from V and 4 bases from J, with 12 bases between. The CDR3 consists of 14 residues. The CDR3 coding sequence is TGCGCCAGCAGCCAGACGGAGGGTGTCACTGAAGCTTTCTTT. The encoded protein is CASSQTEGVTEAFF.

This chain links TRBV6-5 with TRBJ1-2; possible D gene TRBD1, 5 bases. V was shortened by 0 bases and J by 8 bases, with 19 bases between the two germline ends. The V gene's germline CDR1 is MNHEY and CDR2 SVGAGI. The CDR3 length is 16 residues. The CDR3 DNA reads TGTGCCAGCAGTTACTCGTTTCAGGGTTGGTTAGAGGGCTACACCTTC. Its translation is CASSYSFQGWLEGYTF.

This clone appeared a single time. The chain combines TRBV9 with TRBJ2-2; TRBD1 matches 9 bases. Trimming took 0 bases from V and 12 from J; bases not matched to a gene: 3. Germline V lookup: CDR1 SGDLS, CDR2 YYNGEE. The CDR3 is 13 residues long. CDR3 DNA: TGTGCCAGCAGCGTAGTTGACAGGGGGAAGCTGTTTTTT. This encodes CASSVVDRGKLFF.

V and J are TRBV4-1 and TRBJ2-3, with 15 bases identical to TRBD2. Germline CDR1 MGHRA, CDR2 YSYEKL. The CDR3 has 15 residues. With 1 base clipped from V and 14 bases from J, the junction kept 7 bases outside the gene matches. CDR3 region: CASSQAGTSGGLRYF. Written as DNA, the CDR3 is TGCGCCAGCAGCCAAGCCGGGACTAGCGGGGGGTTACGGTATTTT.

The chain joins TRBV4-3 to TRBJ1-1, with D possibly being TRBD1 (5 bases). V shed 4 bases and J shed 3 bases, with 9 bases lying between them. CDR3 length: 13 amino acids. CDR1 and CDR2 (germline): LGHNA, YSLEER. The CDR3 spells CASSPREDTEAFF. The CDR3 nucleotides read TGCGCCAGCAGCCCCAGGGAGGACACTGAAGCTTTCTTT.

This clone showed up just a few times. The V gene is TRBV29-1, the J gene TRBJ1-1; D is unclear. The V end was cut by 3 bases, the J end by 10 bases, with 18 bases between. The V gene's germline CDR1 is SQVTM and CDR2 ANQGSEA. This CDR3 contains 13 residues. The DNA of the CDR3 is TGCAGCGTTGATCCATTATCCGGGAACGGAGCTTTCTTT. Translated: CSVDPLSGNGAFF.

V is TRBV7-6 and J is TRBJ1-1; perhaps TRBD1 as D (6 bases). CDR1 is SGHVS and CDR2 is FNYEAQ in the germline V gene. The CDR3 runs 15 residues. V was cut by 2 bases and J by 5 bases, with 15 bases left in between. The CDR3 nucleotides are TGTGCCAGCAGCTTATCCAATAATCAGGGGACTGAAGCTTTCTTT. The encoded protein is CASSLSNNQGTEAFF.

V gene TRBV7-9 combines with J gene TRBJ2-1, with 12 nucleotides matching TRBD2. Germline CDR1 is SEHNR and CDR2 is FQNEAQ (reference sequence). The CDR3 has 19 amino acids. The V and J ends lost 5 bases and 0 bases, in that order; junction bases with no gene match: 11. The CDR3, as DNA: TGTGCCAGCAGCCCCGGAACTAGCGGGGGGCAAAGCTCCTACAATGAGCAGTTCTTC. This codes for CASSPGTSGGQSSYNEQFF.

This chain joins TRBV15 and TRBJ2-5; D is undetermined. The CDR3 totals 12 residues. Germline loops: CDR1 LNHNV, CDR2 YYDKDF (reference sequence). V lost 7 bases, J lost 5 bases, and 11 bases lay in between. As DNA, the CDR3 is TGTGCCACCACGGTTAGCATGGAGACCCAGTACTTC. Its translation is CATTVSMETQYF.

The rearrangement links TRBV7-9 to TRBJ2-1, with a tentative D call TRBD2 (6 bases). From germline, CDR1 is SEHNR and CDR2 FQNEAQ (reference sequence). The CDR3 extends over 15 amino acids. The V end lost 4 bases, the J end lost 6 bases, and 16 bases lay between the germline ends. CDR3 bases: TGTGCCAGCAGCTCTCCGGGACTCACCTTCAATGAGCAGTTCTTC. Translating gives CASSSPGLTFNEQFF.

The chain has TRBV7-9 and TRBJ2-7; TRBD2 matches at 13 bases. V was clipped by 3 bases and J by 2 bases; unmatched bases: 4. The CDR3 length is 16 residues. Germline assignment: CDR1 SEHNR and CDR2 FQNEAQ (reference sequence). This CDR3 reads CASSLGTSGDPYEQYF. CDR3 nucleotide sequence: TGTGCCAGCAGCTTGGGGACTAGCGGGGACCCCTACGAGCAGTACTTC.

The chain joins TRBV19 to TRBJ2-7; 7 positions match TRBD2. Trimming cost V 3 bases and J 7 bases; bases outside gene matches: 9. This CDR3 has 14 amino acids. The germline V gene encodes CDR1 LNHDA and CDR2 SQIVND (reference sequence). The CDR3 sequence is CASSISPGREEQYF. For the CDR3, the DNA is TGTGCCAGTAGTATTAGCCCGGGGAGGGAGGAGCAGTACTTC.

The CDR3, as DNA: TGTGCCAGCAGCCCAACAGGGGGTATGGGAAACACCATATATTTT. It specifies CASSPTGGMGNTIYF. The rearrangement uses TRBV7-9 and TRBJ1-3; TRBD1 agrees at 8 bases. This CDR3 spans 15 amino acids. The ends lost 5 bases at V and 4 bases at J; junction bases unmatched: 7. Germline values: CDR1 SEHNR, CDR2 FQNEAQ (reference sequence).

This sequence joins TRBV5-6 and TRBJ2-7, with 7 bases lining up with TRBD2. Germline V gene sequence: CDR1 SGHDT, CDR2 YYEEEE. The CDR3 is made up of 15 amino acids. Trimming took 1 base from V and 4 from J; bases not matched to a gene: 8. The CDR3 DNA reads TGTGCCAGCAGCTTGATGGGGGGGGGACGATACGAGCAGTACTTC. Its translation: CASSLMGGGRYEQYF.

The chain couples TRBV9 to TRBJ1-1; 7 bases are shared with TRBD1. Trimming took 4 bases from V and 3 from J; bases not matched to a gene: 9. Germline V lookup: CDR1 SGDLS, CDR2 YYNGEE. The CDR3 runs 15 residues. The CDR3 DNA is TGTGCCAGCAGCCCTCAACAGGGGACCTACACTGAAGCTTTCTTT. This gives the protein CASSPQQGTYTEAFF.

The rearrangement joins TRBV5-8 to TRBJ1-2; perhaps TRBD1 as D (6 bases). The germline V gene encodes CDR1 SGHTS and CDR2 YDEGEE. The V gene lost 4 bases and the J gene lost 4 bases, with 17 bases spanning the gap. This CDR3 contains 15 residues. CDR3 sequence reads: CASSPPTGGTYGYTF. The CDR3 nucleotides read TGTGCCAGCAGCCCCCCAACTGGGGGCACCTATGGCTACACCTTC.

The chain is built from TRBV4-2 and TRBJ2-7, with TRBD2 matching 8 bases. Trimming removed 3 bases from V and 3 bases from J; junction bases left unmatched: 7. Germline V gene sequence: CDR1 LGHNA, CDR2 YNFKEQ. This CDR3 region has 15 residues. CDR3: CASSQGKRGLYEQYF. DNA for the CDR3: TGTGCCAGCAGCCAGGGTAAGCGGGGGCTCTACGAGCAGTACTTC.

This chain connects TRBV4-1 to TRBJ2-7; 8 bases line up with TRBD1. This CDR3 spans 15 amino acids. J was trimmed by 4 bases and V by 0 bases; bases with no gene match: 5. Germline V gene data show CDR1 as MGHRA and CDR2 as YSYEKL. CDR3 coding DNA: TGCGCCAGCAGCCAAGATGACAGGGGTGGTTACGAGCAGTACTTC. This gives the protein CASSQDDRGGYEQYF.